One T cell receptor (beta chain) is described in this entry. A junction end diverges from the germline sequence, so it may reflect a read error. This specimen belongs to a study of cytomegalovirus exposure and HLA in healthy donors. For the study at large: The Caucasian-associated ancestry cluster contained roughly four fifths of the approximately 430 genotyped donors.

Amplification used 60 Vbeta primers and 13 Jbeta primers. Generated by immunoSEQ multiplex PCR, the TCRdb table keeps only in-frame clones and is missing some. Of under 95,000 clones in the sample, over 60% were seen once. The specimen sequenced was PBMCs. This TCR was sampled from a male donor in good health and CMV-seronegative.

CDR3 region: CASSLSLGGELFF. The DNA for the CDR3 is TGTGCTAGCAGCTTAAGTCTCGGCGGGGAGCTGTTTTTT. The chain is built from TRBV7-7 and TRBJ2-2; no reliable D call. Germline lookup yields CDR1 SSHAT and CDR2 FNYEAQ (reference sequence). This CDR3 has 13 amino acids.